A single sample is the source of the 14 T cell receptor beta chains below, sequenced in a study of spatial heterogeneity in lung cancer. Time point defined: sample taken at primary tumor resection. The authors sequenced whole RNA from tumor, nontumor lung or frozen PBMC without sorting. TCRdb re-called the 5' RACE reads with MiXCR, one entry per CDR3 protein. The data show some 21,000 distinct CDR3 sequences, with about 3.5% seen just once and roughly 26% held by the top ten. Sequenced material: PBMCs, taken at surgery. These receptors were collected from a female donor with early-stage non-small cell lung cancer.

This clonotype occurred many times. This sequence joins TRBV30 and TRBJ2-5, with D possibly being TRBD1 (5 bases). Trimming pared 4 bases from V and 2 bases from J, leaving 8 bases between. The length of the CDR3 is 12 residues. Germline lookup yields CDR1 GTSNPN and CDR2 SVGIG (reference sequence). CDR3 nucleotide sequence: TGTGCCTGGACGACAGAGCAAGAGACCCAGTACTTC. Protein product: CAWTTEQETQYF. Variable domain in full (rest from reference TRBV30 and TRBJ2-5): SQTIHQWPATLVQPVGSPLSLECTVEGTSNPNLYWYRQAAGRGLQLLFYSVGIGQISSEVPQNLSASRPQDRQFILSSKKLLLSDSGFYLCAWTTEQETQYFGPGTRLLVL.

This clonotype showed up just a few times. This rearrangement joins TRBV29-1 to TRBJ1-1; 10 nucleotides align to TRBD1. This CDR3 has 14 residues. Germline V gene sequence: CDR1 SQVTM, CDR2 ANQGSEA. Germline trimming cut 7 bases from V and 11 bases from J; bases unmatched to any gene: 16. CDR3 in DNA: TGCAGCGCCCGAGCGGGACAGGGGTCCGGGTCGGCTTTCTTT. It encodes CSARAGQGSGSAFF.

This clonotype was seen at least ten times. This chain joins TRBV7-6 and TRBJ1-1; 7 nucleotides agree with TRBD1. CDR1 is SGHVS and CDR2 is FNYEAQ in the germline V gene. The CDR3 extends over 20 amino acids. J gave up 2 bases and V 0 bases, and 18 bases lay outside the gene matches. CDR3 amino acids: CASSLARQGKDCGINTEAFF. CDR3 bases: TGTGCCAGCAGCTTAGCGCGACAGGGTAAGGACTGTGGAATCAACACTGAAGCTTTCTTT.

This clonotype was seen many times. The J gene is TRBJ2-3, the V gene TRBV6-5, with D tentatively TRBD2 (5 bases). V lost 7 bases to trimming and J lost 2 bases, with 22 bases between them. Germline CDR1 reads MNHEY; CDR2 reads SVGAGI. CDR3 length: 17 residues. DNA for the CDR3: TGTGCCAGCAAACTCGCGCCCGGGGTCGCCCCCACAGATACGCAGTATTTT. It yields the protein CASKLAPGVAPTDTQYF.

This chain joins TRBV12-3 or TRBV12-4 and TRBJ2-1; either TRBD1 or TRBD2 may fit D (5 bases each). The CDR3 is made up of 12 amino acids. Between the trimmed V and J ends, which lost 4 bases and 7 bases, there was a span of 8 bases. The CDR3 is CASSSGLNEQFF. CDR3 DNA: TGTGCCAGCAGTTCGGGGCTGAATGAGCAGTTCTTC.

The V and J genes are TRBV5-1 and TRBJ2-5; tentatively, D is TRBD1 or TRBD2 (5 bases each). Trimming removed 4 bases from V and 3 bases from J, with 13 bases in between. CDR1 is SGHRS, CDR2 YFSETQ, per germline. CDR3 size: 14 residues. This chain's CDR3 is CASSAWWGKETQYF. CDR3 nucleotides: TGCGCCAGCAGCGCCTGGTGGGGGAAAGAGACCCAGTACTTC.

In nucleotides, the CDR3 is TGTGCTAGTGGTTTCTCAGGGACGTTCTACGAGCAGTACTTC. It encodes CASGFSGTFYEQYF. This chain uses TRBV12-5 with TRBJ2-7, with D perhaps assigned TRBD1 or TRBD2 (5 bases each). Trimming removed 3 bases from V and 3 bases from J, with 12 bases in between. From germline, CDR1 is LGHNT and CDR2 FRNRAP. The CDR3 loop spans 14 amino acids.

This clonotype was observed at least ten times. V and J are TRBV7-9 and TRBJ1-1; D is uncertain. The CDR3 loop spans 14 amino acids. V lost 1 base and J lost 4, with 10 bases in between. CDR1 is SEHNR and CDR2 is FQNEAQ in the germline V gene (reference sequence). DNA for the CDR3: TGTGCCAGCAGCTTAGGAGGCAGAACCACTGAAGCTTTCTTT. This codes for CASSLGGRTTEAFF.

CDR3 sequence reads: CASKIGPANTGELFF. CDR3 coding DNA: TGTGCCAGTAAGATTGGACCGGCAAACACCGGGGAGCTGTTTTTT. The rearrangement uses TRBV19 and TRBJ2-2; D gene uncertain. Germline values: CDR1 LNHDA, CDR2 SQIVND (reference sequence). V was pared by 7 bases and J by 2 bases, with 14 bases between. This CDR3 is 15 amino acids long.

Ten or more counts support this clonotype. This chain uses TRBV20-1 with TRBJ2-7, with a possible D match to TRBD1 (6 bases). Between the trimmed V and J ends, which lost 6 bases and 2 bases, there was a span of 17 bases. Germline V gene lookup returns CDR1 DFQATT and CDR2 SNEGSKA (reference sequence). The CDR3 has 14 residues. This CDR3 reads CSASRDNEAYEQYF. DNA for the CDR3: TGCAGTGCCAGCCGGGACAACGAAGCCTACGAGCAGTACTTC.

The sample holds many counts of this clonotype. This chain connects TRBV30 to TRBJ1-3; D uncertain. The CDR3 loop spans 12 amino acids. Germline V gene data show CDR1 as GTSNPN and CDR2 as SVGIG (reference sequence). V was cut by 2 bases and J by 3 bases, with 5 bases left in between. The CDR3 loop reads CAWSLLGNTIYF. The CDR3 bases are TGTGCCTGGAGTCTCCTTGGAAACACCATATATTTT. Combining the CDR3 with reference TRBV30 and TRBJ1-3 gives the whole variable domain SQTIHQWPATLVQPVGSPLSLECTVEGTSNPNLYWYRQAAGRGLQLLFYSVGIGQISSEVPQNLSASRPQDRQFILSSKKLLLSDSGFYLCAWSLLGNTIYFGEGSWLTVV.

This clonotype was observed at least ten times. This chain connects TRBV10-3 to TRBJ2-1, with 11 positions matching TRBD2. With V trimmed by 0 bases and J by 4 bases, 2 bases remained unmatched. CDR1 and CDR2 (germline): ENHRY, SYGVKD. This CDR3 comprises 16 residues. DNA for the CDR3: TGTGCCATCAGTGAGTCGGGGACTAGCGGTTACAATGAGCAGTTCTTC. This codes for CAISESGTSGYNEQFF.

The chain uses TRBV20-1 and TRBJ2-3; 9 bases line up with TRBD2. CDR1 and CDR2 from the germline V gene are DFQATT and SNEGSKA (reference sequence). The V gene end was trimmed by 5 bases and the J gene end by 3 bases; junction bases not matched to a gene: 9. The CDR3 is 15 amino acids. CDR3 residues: CSADPPAGGTDTQYF. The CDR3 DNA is TGCAGTGCTGACCCTCCAGCGGGGGGTACAGATACGCAGTATTTT.

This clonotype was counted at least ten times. The CDR3 is CASSLAPGEQFF. In nucleotides, the CDR3 is TGTGCCAGCAGTTTAGCTCCGGGTGAGCAGTTCTTC. V and J are TRBV12-3 or TRBV12-4 and TRBJ2-1; D call uncertain. The V gene lost 0 bases and the J gene lost 9 bases, with 6 bases spanning the gap. This CDR3 is built from 12 residues.